Shown below are 8 T cell receptor beta chains from a single sample sequenced in a study of T cell repertoires in cytomegalovirus infection. TCRdb processed the reads anew with MiXCR; each CDR3 protein has one entry. This sample carries approximately 470,000 distinct CDR3 sequences, 42% of them seen once, and the ten largest clones take just under 45%. These receptors are not linked to any known antigen. The sequences come from cultured PBMCs, collected from culture after CMV antigen stimulation. The receptors were sampled from a human donor in good health (CMV status not recorded). Some clones in this sample may be carry-over from other donors' samples.

J is TRBJ1-5 and V is TRBV20-1; D is possibly TRBD1 (5 bases). Trimming removed 5 bases from V and 4 bases from J, with 18 bases in between. The CDR3 contains 15 residues. Germline-derived CDR1 and CDR2 are DFQATT and SNEGSKA (reference sequence). This chain's CDR3 is CSARGDQAGNQPQHF. CDR3 coding DNA: TGCAGTGCTCGAGGGGACCAGGCAGGGAATCAGCCCCAGCATTTT.

The genes are TRBV12-3 or TRBV12-4 and TRBJ2-3; 8 nucleotides line up with TRBD1. The CDR3 extends over 14 amino acids. After removal of 6 bases from V and 5 bases from J, the junction contained 7 bases not matched to a gene. The CDR3: CASSPTGVVDTQYF. The CDR3 nucleotides read TGTGCCAGCAGCCCGACAGGGGTGGTAGATACGCAGTATTTT.

The chain joins TRBV29-1 to TRBJ2-3; TRBD1 agrees at 10 bases. This CDR3 is built from 14 residues. CDR1 is SQVTM, CDR2 ANQGSEA, per germline. V lost 8 bases and J lost 4; bases outside the gene matches: 9. In DNA form, the CDR3 reads TGCAGCATGAGGGACAGGGGAAACCCAGATACGCAGTATTTT. It specifies CSMRDRGNPDTQYF.

The chain uses TRBV7-6 and TRBJ1-2, with 7 bases matching TRBD1. The CDR3 spans 14 residues. The V gene's germline CDR1 is SGHVS and CDR2 FNYEAQ. Trimming took 5 bases from V and 5 from J; bases not matched to a gene: 8. CDR3 sequence (DNA): TGTGCCAGCAGCGGGAGGGACAGACCGTATGGCTACACCTTC. Protein: CASSGRDRPYGYTF.

This clonotype was counted a few times. DNA for the CDR3: TGTGCCAGCAGCCCGGGGACAGTGGCAGATACGCAGTATTTT. It translates to CASSPGTVADTQYF. This chain connects TRBV5-4 to TRBJ2-3; 7 nucleotides match TRBD1. The CDR3 has 14 residues. Looked up from germline, CDR1 is SGHNT and CDR2 is YYREEE (reference sequence). V trimming: 4 bases; J trimming: 4 bases; junction bases outside the gene matches: 6.

This chain connects TRBV7-8 to TRBJ2-3; possible D gene TRBD1, 5 bases. The CDR3 consists of 15 residues. Deletions cut 5 bases from V and 5 bases from J, with 17 bases between. CDR1 is SGHVS, CDR2 FQNEAQ, per germline. The CDR3 protein is CASSRAGQSLDTQYF. CDR3 nucleotide sequence: TGTGCCAGCAGCCGGGCAGGGCAGTCCCTAGATACGCAGTATTTT.

This sequence joins TRBV20-1 and TRBJ1-5; D uncertain. With 2 bases removed from V and 0 bases from J, the gap between germline ends came to 8 bases. Per germline, CDR1 DFQATT and CDR2 SNEGSKA (reference sequence). The CDR3 is made up of 14 amino acids. The CDR3, as DNA: TGCAGTGCTAGACCAATAGTTAGCAATCAGCCCCAGCATTTT. Amino acids: CSARPIVSNQPQHF.

This chain joins TRBV24-1 and TRBJ2-7; D not certain. The V end lost 3 bases, the J end lost 2 bases, and 16 bases lay between the germline ends. This CDR3 has 16 residues. Germline lookup yields CDR1 KGHDR and CDR2 SFDVKD. The CDR3 DNA reads TGTGCCACCAGTGATAACACAGAAAACCCTACCTACGAGCAGTACTTC. This sequence encodes CATSDNTENPTYEQYF.